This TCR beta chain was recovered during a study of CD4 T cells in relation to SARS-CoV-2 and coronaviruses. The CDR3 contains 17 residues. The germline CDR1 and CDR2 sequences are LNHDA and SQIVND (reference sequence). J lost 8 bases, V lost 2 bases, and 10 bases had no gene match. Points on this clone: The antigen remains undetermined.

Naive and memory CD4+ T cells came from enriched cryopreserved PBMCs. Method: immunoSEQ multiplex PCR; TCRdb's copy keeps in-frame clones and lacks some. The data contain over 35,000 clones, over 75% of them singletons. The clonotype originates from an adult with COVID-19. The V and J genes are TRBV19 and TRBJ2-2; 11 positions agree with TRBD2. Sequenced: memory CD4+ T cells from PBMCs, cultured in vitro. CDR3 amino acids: CASSIRPGLAGGGELFF. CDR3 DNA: TGTGCCAGTAGTATACGCCCTGGCCTAGCGGGAGGAGGGGAGCTGTTTTTT.